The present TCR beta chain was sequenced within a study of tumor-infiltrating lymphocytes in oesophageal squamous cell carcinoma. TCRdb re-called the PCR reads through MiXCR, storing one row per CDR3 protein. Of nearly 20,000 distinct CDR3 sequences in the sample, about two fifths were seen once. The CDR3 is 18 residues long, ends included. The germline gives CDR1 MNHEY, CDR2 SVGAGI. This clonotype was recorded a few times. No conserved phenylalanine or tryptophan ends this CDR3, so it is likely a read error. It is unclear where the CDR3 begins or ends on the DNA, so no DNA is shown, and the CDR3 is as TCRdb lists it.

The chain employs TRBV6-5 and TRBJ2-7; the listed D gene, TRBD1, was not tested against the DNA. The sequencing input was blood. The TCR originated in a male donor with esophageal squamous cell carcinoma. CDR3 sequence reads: CASSYSVGGFVYGYTFGS.